The rows below give T cell receptor beta chains drawn from one sample of a study of shared clonotypes between healthy human individuals. The table came from immunoSEQ multiplex PCR; TCRdb's copy has only in-frame clones and leaves some out. The sample carries some 2,100,000 clones, around 93% recorded once. Input material: naive CD8+ T cells from PBMCs. The receptors were sampled from a man younger than 35 in good health. Some clones in this sample may be carry-over from other donors' samples. The CDR3 runs from the conserved cysteine through the conserved F or W. The order of the fields is J gene, V gene, clone size, D gene, CDR3 length, CDR3 protein, CDR3 DNA. A D gene is named only where the DNA matches it firmly. Clone size is shown for a subset of rows, as once, few, many or a class of expanded clone.

>TRBJ2-1|TRBV10-2|.|TRBD2|16
CASSESSGRWGNEQFF
TGCGCCAGCAGTGAGTCTAGCGGGAGGTGGGGCAATGAGCAGTTCTTC
>TRBJ1-1|TRBV19|.|.|13
CASSLILNTEAFF
TGTGCCAGTAGTTTGATACTGAACACTGAAGCTTTCTTT
>TRBJ2-7|TRBV7-7|.|.|14
CASSLGYGSYEQYF
TGTGCCAGCAGCTTAGGCTACGGATCCTACGAGCAGTACTTC
>TRBJ2-1|TRBV27|.|.|15
CASSLPHPSDHEQFF
TGTGCCAGCAGTTTACCCCACCCCTCGGACCATGAGCAGTTCTTC
>TRBJ2-7|TRBV28|once|TRBD1|14
CASSRLGTGDEQYF
TGTGCCAGCAGTAGGCTCGGGACAGGGGATGAGCAGTACTTC
>TRBJ2-2|TRBV7-8|.|TRBD2|15
CASSPAGSGTGELFF
TGTGCCAGCAGCCCAGCGGGATCTGGCACCGGGGAGCTGTTTTTT
>TRBJ1-1|TRBV13|.|.|13
CASSLGWDTEAFF
TGTGCCAGCAGCTTAGGTTGGGACACTGAAGCTTTCTTT
>TRBJ2-1|TRBV5-1|.|TRBD2|15
CASSRVWRETNEQFF
TGCGCCAGCAGCCGGGTATGGCGGGAGACCAATGAGCAGTTCTTC
>TRBJ1-2|TRBV6-5|.|TRBD1|14
CASSTDRGGVSYTF
TGTGCCAGCAGCACCGACAGGGGGGGAGTAAGCTACACCTTC
>TRBJ2-1|TRBV11-3|.|TRBD2|17
CASSSRTSQSSYNEQFF
TGTGCCAGCAGCTCCCGGACTAGCCAGAGCTCCTACAATGAGCAGTTCTTC
>TRBJ2-7|TRBV30|.|.|15
CAWRRLGNVFDEQYF
TGTGCCTGGAGGAGGTTGGGGAACGTATTTGACGAGCAGTACTTC
>TRBJ1-2|TRBV4-1|.|.|15
CASSQVQGFDYGYTF
TGCGCCAGCAGCCAAGTACAGGGTTTCGACTATGGCTACACCTTC
>TRBJ2-3|TRBV7-3|once|TRBD1|14
CASSSGTDTDTQYF
TGTGCCAGCAGCTCCGGGACAGACACAGATACGCAGTATTTT
>TRBJ2-2|TRBV4-2|.|.|19
CASSQVIFLEAEDLGELFF
TGTGCCAGCAGCCAAGTTATATTCCTAGAGGCCGAGGATTTAGGGGAGCTGTTTTTT
>TRBJ2-7|TRBV6-1|.|.|13
CASRGPPSYEQYF
TGTGCCAGCAGGGGACCACCCTCCTACGAGCAGTACTTC
>TRBJ1-1|TRBV5-1|few|.|12
CASSSGGPEAFF
TGCGCCAGCAGCTCGGGAGGGCCTGAGGCTTTCTTT
>TRBJ2-2|TRBV27|once|.|14
CASSSPGLPGELFF
TGTGCCAGCAGTTCCCCCGGGCTCCCCGGGGAGCTGTTTTTT
>TRBJ1-3|TRBV19|.|.|12
CASAPGGNTIYF
TGTGCCAGCGCCCCCGGCGGAAACACCATATATTTT
>TRBJ2-7|TRBV28|once|.|13
CASSFGPSREQYF
TGTGCCAGCAGTTTTGGGCCAAGTCGCGAGCAGTACTTC
>TRBJ2-3|TRBV14|.|TRBD1|16
CASSSGTGNSRSTQYF
TGTGCCAGCAGCTCCGGGACAGGGAATTCCAGATCTACGCAGTATTTT
>TRBJ2-3|TRBV9|.|.|16
CASSVDAGRDTDTQYF
TGTGCCAGCAGCGTAGATGCCGGGCGGGACACAGATACGCAGTATTTT
>TRBJ1-5|TRBV19|.|.|15
CASSDGHYSNQPQHF
TGTGCCAGTAGTGATGGCCACTATAGCAATCAGCCCCAGCATTTT
>TRBJ1-5|TRBV11-3|.|.|12
CASSFRGKPQHF
TGTGCCAGCAGCTTCCGGGGCAAGCCCCAGCATTTT
>TRBJ2-1|TRBV7-9|.|.|15
CASSPPQRSRNEQFF
TGTGCCAGCAGCCCCCCTCAGCGGAGCCGCAATGAGCAGTTCTTC
>TRBJ2-2|TRBV27|once|TRBD2|16
CASSPTLAGGSGELFF
TGTGCCAGCAGTCCGACACTAGCGGGAGGGTCCGGGGAGCTGTTTTTT
>TRBJ2-7|TRBV7-9|few|.|12
CASSLVGYEQYF
TGTGCCAGCAGCTTAGTAGGGTACGAGCAGTACTTC
>TRBJ2-7|TRBV9|.|.|15
CASSVGGLELYEQYF
TGTGCCAGCAGCGTCGGGGGGCTGGAGCTCTACGAGCAGTACTTC
>TRBJ2-5|TRBV6-1|.|TRBD1|14
CASSDDRELETQYF
TGTGCCAGCAGTGACGACAGGGAATTAGAGACCCAGTACTTC
>TRBJ1-2|TRBV4-3|.|.|15
CASSQVVGDGYGYTF
TGCGCCAGCAGCCAAGTAGTGGGTGACGGCTATGGCTACACCTTC
>TRBJ2-5|TRBV29-1|.|.|12
CSAERGRKTQYF
TGCAGCGCGGAGCGTGGGAGGAAGACCCAGTACTTC
>TRBJ2-1|TRBV28|once|.|14
CASSLVRGINEQFF
TGTGCCAGCAGCCTGGTTAGGGGAATTAATGAGCAGTTCTTC
>TRBJ2-5|TRBV7-9|.|.|12
CASSLERGTQYF
TGTGCCAGCAGCTTGGAACGTGGGACCCAGTACTTC
>TRBJ1-1|TRBV7-3|.|.|13
CASSLSPGLEAFF
TGTGCCAGCAGCTTATCACCGGGTCTTGAAGCTTTCTTT
>TRBJ2-7|TRBV28|.|TRBD1|14
CASRGTGRSYEQYF
TGTGCCAGCAGGGGGACAGGGAGGTCCTACGAGCAGTACTTC
>TRBJ2-1|TRBV7-9|.|TRBD2|15
CASILREGPVNEQFF
TGTGCCAGCATCCTGCGGGAGGGCCCCGTCAATGAGCAGTTCTTC
>TRBJ2-7|TRBV19|once|TRBD1|13
CASSNNRGYEQYF
TGTGCCAGTAGTAACAACAGGGGCTACGAGCAGTACTTC